Listed below are T cell receptor beta chains from one sample, sequenced in a study of blood T cells in healthy people across ages. MiXCR, applied by TCRdb to the 5' RACE reads, yields one record per CDR3 protein. The data contain about 720,000 distinct CDR3 sequences, approximately 25% of them seen just once; the ten biggest clones take up 3.7%. This same sample was also taken into another study, of T cells of mothers and their children.

Sequencing was done on a sample of blood. The receptors stem from a boy aged 10-17 years in good health. Both conserved end residues are part of each CDR3. D genes are given only for firm matches. Part of the rows lack a size; the others show once, few, many or a class for expanded clones.

J | D | V | size | DNA | CDR3
TRBJ1-6 | NA | TRBV27 | NA | TGTGCCAGCAGTTTATACGGGGAGCCCCTCCACTTT | CASSLYGEPLHF
TRBJ1-5 | TRBD1 | TRBV2 | NA | TGTGCCAGCAGTGAAGGGACAGGGGGCCTCCAGCCCCAGCATTTT | CASSEGTGGLQPQHF
TRBJ2-7 | NA | TRBV20-1 | NA | TGCAGTGCTAGGTACGGGGGCGAGCAGTACTTC | CSARYGGEQYF
TRBJ2-5 | NA | TRBV7-2 | few | TGTGCCAGCAGCTTAGACACAGGACGGCAAGAGACCCAGTACTTC | CASSLDTGRQETQYF
TRBJ2-2 | NA | TRBV25-1 | NA | TGTGCCAGCAGTGAATATAGGGGTACCGGGGAGCTGTTTTTT | CASSEYRGTGELFF
TRBJ1-6 | TRBD1 | TRBV3-1 | few | TGTGCCAGCAGTCACGGGACAGGCGATTCACCCCTCCACTTT | CASSHGTGDSPLHF
TRBJ2-3 | NA | TRBV7-2 | few | TGTGCCAGCAGCTTAGGGCCACCCAGCACAGATACGCAGTATTTT | CASSLGPPSTDTQYF
TRBJ2-3 | NA | TRBV12-3/TRBV12-4 | NA | TGTGCCAGCAGTAGAACCTTACTGAGCACAGATACGCAGTATTTT | CASSRTLLSTDTQYF
TRBJ2-7 | NA | TRBV6-2/TRBV6-3 | NA | TGTGCCAGCAGTTTGGATTCGGCGGGGCACGAGCAGTACTTC | CASSLDSAGHEQYF
TRBJ2-7 | NA | TRBV14 | NA | TGTGCCAGCAGCCAAGACCACGACAGACTCCACGAGCAGTACTTC | CASSQDHDRLHEQYF
TRBJ2-1 | NA | TRBV4-3 | few | TGCGCCAGCAGCCCGAGTTCGGGTTGGCAGCCGTCCTACAATGAGCAGTTCTTC | CASSPSSGWQPSYNEQFF